The T cell receptor (beta chain) under discussion was sequenced for a study of blood T cell repertoires in COVID-19. Clones were read by immunoSEQ multiplex PCR, and TCRdb kept only the in-frame ones, dropping some. The sample lists around 50,000 clones; over 65% were seen once. The CDR3 consists of 16 residues. V lost 6 bases and J lost 0; bases outside the gene matches: 8. Germline CDR1 reads MNHEY; CDR2 reads SMNVEV (reference sequence). The sample comprised peripheral blood. The V call is TRBV27, the J call TRBJ2-7; 10 bases fit TRBD1. The sequence was obtained from a human donor in a cohort sampled during active COVID-19. The DNA for the CDR3 is TGTGCCAGCAGGGGACAGGGGATGGTGGGCTCCTACGAGCAGTACTTC. It encodes CASRGQGMVGSYEQYF.